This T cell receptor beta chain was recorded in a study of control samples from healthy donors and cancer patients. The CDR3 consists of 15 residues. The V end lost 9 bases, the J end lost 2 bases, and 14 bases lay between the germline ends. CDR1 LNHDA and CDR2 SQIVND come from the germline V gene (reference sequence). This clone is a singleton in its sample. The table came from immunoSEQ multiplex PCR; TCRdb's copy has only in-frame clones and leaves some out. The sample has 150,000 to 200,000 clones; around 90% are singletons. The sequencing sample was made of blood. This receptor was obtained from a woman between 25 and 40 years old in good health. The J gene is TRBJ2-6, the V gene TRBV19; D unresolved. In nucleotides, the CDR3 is TGTGCCAGCTCCTCCTCAGAGGCTGGGGCCAACGTCCTGACTTTC. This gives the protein CASSSSEAGANVLTF. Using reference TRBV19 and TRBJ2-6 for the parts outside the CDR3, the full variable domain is DGGITQSPKYLFRKEGQNVTLSCEQNLNHDAMYWYRQDPGQGLRLIYYSQIVNDFQKGDIAEGYSVSREKKESFPLTVTSAQKNPTAFYLCASSSSEAGANVLTFGAGSRLTVL.